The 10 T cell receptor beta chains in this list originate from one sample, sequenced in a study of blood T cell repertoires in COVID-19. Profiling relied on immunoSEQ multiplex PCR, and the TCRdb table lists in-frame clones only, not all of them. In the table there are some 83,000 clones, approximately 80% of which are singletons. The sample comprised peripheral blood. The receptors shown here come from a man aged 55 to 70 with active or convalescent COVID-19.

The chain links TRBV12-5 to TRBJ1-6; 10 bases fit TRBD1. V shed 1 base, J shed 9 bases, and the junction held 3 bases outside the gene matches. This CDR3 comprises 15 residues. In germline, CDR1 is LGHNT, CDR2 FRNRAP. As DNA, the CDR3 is TGTGCTAGTGGTTTGGAGCGGACAGGGGGTTCACCCCTCCACTTT. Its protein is CASGLERTGGSPLHF.

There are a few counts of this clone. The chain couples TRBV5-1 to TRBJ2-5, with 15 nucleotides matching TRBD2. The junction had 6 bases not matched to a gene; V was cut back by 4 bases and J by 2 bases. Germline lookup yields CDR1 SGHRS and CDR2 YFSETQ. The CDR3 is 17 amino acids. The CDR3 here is CASSPGLAGGPQETQYF. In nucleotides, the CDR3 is TGCGCCAGCAGCCCGGGACTAGCGGGGGGCCCGCAAGAGACCCAGTACTTC.

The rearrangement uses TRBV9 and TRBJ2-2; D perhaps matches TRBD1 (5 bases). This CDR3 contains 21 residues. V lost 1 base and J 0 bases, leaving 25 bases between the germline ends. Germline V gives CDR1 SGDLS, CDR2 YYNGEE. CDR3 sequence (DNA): TGTGCCAGCAGCGTAAAGGGGCCCATCTATGACTCAAACGCGAACACCGGGGAGCTGTTTTTT. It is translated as CASSVKGPIYDSNANTGELFF.

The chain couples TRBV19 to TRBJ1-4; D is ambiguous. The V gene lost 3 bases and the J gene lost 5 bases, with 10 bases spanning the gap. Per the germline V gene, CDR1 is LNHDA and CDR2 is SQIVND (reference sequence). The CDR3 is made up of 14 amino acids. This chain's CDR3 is CASSIAVLNEKLFF. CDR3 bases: TGTGCCAGTAGTATCGCGGTCTTGAATGAAAAACTGTTTTTT.

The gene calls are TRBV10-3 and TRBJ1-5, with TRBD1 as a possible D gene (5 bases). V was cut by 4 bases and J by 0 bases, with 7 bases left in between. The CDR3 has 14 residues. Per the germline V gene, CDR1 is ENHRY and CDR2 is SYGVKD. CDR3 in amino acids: CAISAGHSNQPQHF. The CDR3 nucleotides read TGTGCCATCAGTGCAGGGCATAGCAATCAGCCCCAGCATTTT.

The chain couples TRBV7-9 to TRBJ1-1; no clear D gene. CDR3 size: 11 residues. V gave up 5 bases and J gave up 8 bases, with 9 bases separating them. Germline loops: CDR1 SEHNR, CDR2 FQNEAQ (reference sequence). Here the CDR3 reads CASSPRREAFF. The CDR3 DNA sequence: TGTGCCAGCAGCCCGCGGCGGGAAGCTTTCTTT. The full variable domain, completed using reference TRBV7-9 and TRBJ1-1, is DTGVSQNPRHKITKRGQNVTFRCDPISEHNRLYWYRQTLGQGPEFLTYFQNEAQLEKSRLLSDRFSAERPKGSFSTLEIQRTEQGDSAMYLCASSPRREAFFGQGTRLTVV.

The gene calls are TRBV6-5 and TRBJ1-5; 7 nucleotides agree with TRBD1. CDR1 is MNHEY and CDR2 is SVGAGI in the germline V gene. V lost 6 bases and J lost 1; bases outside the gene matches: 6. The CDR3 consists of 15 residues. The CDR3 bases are TGTGCCAGCAGGACTGACAGGGCCAGCAATCAGCCCCAGCATTTT. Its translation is CASRTDRASNQPQHF.

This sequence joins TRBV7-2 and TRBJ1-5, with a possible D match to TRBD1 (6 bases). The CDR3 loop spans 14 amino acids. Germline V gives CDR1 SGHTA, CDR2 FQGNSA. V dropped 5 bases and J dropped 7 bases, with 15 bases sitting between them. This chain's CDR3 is CASSVPGVEQPQHF. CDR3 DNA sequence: TGTGCCAGCAGCGTCCCAGGGGTGGAGCAGCCCCAGCATTTT.

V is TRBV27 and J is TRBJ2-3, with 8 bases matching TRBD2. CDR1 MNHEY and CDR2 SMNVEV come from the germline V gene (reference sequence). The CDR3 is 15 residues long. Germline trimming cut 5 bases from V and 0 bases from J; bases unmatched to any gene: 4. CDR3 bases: TGTGCCAGCAGTCTGGGACTAGTCAGCACAGATACGCAGTATTTT. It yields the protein CASSLGLVSTDTQYF.

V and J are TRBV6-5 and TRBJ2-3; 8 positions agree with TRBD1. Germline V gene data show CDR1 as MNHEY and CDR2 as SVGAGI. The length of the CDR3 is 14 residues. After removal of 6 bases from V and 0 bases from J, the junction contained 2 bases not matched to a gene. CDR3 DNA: TGTGCCAGCAGGTGGACAGGGAGCACAGATACGCAGTATTTT. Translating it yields CASRWTGSTDTQYF.